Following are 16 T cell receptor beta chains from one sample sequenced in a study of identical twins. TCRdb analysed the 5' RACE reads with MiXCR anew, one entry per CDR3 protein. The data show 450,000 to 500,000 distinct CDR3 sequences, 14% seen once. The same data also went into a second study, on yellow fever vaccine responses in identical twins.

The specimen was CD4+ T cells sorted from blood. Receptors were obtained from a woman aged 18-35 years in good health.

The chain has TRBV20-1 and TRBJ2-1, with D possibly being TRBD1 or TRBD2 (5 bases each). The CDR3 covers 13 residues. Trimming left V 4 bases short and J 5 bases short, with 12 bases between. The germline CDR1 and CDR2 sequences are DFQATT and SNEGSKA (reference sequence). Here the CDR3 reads CSAIRGANNEQFF. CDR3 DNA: TGCAGTGCTATCCGAGGGGCCAACAATGAGCAGTTCTTC.

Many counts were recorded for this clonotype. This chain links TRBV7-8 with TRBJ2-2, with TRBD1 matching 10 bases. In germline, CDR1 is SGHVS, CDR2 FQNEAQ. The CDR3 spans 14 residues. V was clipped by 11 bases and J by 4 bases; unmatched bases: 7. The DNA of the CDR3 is TGTGCCGCCGCCGGGACAGGGGCCACCGGGGAGCTGTTTTTT. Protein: CAAAGTGATGELFF.

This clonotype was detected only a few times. CDR3 sequence reads: CSVVGGELQETQYF. CDR3 coding DNA: TGCAGCGTTGTTGGGGGGGAACTCCAAGAGACCCAGTACTTC. The chain carries TRBV29-1 and TRBJ2-5; TRBD2 aligns across 7 bases. The germline CDR1 and CDR2 sequences are SQVTM and ANQGSEA. Trimming cost V 4 bases and J 1 base; bases outside gene matches: 6. The CDR3 has 14 amino acids. Filled out from reference TRBV29-1 and TRBJ2-5, the complete variable domain reads SAVISQKPSRDICQRGTSLTIQCQVDSQVTMMFWYRQQPGQSLTLIATANQGSEATYESGFVIDKFPISRPNLTFSTLTVSNMSPEDSSIYLCSVVGGELQETQYFGPGTRLLVL.

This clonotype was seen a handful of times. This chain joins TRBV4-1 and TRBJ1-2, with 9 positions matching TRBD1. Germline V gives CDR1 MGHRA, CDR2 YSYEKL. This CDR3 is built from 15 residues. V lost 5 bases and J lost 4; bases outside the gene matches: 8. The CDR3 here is CASSSWTGEIYGYTF. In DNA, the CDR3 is TGCGCCAGCAGCTCCTGGACAGGGGAGATCTATGGCTACACCTTC.

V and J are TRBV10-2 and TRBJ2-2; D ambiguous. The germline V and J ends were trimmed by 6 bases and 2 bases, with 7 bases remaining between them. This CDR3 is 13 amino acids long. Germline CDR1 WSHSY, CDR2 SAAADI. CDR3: CASRDTNTGELFF. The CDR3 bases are TGCGCCAGCAGGGATACCAACACCGGGGAGCTGTTTTTT.

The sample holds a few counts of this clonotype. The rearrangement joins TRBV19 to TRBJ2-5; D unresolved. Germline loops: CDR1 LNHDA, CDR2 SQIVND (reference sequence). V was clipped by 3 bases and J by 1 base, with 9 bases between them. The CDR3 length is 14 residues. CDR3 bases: TGTGCCAGTAGTATCGGAAGGATCCAAGAGACCCAGTACTTC. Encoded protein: CASSIGRIQETQYF.

The DNA of the CDR3 is TGTGCCAGCAGCGTCGGCTCCCTACAAGAGACCCAGTACTTC. It translates to CASSVGSLQETQYF. V is TRBV9 and J is TRBJ2-5, with D uncertain. Germline V gene lookup returns CDR1 SGDLS and CDR2 YYNGEE. V lost 2 bases, J lost 2 bases, and 10 bases lay in between. CDR3 length: 14 amino acids.

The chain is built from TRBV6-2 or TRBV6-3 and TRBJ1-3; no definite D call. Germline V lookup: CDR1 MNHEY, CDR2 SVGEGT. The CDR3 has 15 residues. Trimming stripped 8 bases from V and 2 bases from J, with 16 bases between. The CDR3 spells CASGSGTLPGNTIYF. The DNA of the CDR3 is TGTGCCAGCGGGAGTGGAACGTTACCTGGAAACACCATATATTTT.

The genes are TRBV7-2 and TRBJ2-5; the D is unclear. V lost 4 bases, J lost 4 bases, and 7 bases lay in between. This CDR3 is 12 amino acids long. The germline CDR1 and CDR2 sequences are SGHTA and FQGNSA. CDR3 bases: TGTGCCAGCAGCTCCACGACAGAGACCCAGTACTTC. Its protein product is CASSSTTETQYF.

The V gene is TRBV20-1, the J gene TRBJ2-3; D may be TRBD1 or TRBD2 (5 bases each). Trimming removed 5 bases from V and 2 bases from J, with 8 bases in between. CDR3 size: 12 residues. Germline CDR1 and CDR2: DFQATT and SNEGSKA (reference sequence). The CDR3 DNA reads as TGCAGTGCTCAGGGAGCCACAGATACGCAGTATTTT. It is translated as CSAQGATDTQYF.

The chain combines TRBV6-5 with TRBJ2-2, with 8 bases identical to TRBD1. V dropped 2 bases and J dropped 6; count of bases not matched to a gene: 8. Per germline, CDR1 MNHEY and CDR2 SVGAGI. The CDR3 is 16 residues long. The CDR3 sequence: CASSYRAGGLSGELFF. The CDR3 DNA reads TGTGCCAGCAGTTACCGGGCAGGGGGCTTATCCGGGGAGCTGTTTTTT.

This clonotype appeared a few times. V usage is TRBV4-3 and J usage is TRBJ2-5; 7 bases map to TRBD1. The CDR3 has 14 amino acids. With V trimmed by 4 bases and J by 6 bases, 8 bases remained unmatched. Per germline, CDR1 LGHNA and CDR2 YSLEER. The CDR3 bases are TGCGCCAGCAGCCCGACTACAGGGGTGAAGACCCAGTACTTC. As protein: CASSPTTGVKTQYF.

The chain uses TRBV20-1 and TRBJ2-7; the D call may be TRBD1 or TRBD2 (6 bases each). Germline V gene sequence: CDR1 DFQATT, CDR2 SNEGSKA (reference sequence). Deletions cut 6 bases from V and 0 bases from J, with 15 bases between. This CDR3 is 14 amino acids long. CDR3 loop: CSARGLPNSYEQYF. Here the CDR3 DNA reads TGCAGTGCCAGGGGACTTCCGAACTCCTACGAGCAGTACTTC.

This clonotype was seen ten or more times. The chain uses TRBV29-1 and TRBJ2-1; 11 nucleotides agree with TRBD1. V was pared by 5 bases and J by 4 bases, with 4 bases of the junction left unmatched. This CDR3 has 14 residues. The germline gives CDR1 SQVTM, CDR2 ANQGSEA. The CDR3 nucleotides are TGCAGCGTTAACCGGGACAGGGGGTACAATGAGCAGTTCTTC. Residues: CSVNRDRGYNEQFF.

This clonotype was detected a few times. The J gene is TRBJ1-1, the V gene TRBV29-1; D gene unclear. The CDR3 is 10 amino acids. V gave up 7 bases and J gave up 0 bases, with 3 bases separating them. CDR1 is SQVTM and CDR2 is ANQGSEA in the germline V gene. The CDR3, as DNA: TGCAGCGCGATGAACACTGAAGCTTTCTTT. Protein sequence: CSAMNTEAFF.

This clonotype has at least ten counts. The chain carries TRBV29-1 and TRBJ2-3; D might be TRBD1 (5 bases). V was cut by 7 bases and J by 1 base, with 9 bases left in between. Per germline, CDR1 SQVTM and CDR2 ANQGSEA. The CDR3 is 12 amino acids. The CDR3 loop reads CSEQQGTDTQYF. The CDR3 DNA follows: TGCAGCGAACAACAGGGCACAGATACGCAGTATTTT.